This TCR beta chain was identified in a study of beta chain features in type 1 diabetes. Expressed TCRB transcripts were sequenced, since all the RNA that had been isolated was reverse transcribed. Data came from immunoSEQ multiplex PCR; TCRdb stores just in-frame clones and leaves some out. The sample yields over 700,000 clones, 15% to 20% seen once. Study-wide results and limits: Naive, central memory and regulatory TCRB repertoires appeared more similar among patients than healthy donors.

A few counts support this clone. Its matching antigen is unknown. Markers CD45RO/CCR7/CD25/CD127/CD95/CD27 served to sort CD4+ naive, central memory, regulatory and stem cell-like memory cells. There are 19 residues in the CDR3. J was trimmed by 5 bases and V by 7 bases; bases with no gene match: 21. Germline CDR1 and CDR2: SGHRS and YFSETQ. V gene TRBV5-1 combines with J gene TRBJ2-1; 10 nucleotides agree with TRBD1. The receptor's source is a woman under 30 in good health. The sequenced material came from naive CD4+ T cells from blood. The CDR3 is CASAGARDRGHRVDNEQFF. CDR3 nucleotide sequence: TGCGCCAGCGCTGGGGCCCGGGACAGGGGCCACAGGGTTGACAATGAGCAGTTCTTC.